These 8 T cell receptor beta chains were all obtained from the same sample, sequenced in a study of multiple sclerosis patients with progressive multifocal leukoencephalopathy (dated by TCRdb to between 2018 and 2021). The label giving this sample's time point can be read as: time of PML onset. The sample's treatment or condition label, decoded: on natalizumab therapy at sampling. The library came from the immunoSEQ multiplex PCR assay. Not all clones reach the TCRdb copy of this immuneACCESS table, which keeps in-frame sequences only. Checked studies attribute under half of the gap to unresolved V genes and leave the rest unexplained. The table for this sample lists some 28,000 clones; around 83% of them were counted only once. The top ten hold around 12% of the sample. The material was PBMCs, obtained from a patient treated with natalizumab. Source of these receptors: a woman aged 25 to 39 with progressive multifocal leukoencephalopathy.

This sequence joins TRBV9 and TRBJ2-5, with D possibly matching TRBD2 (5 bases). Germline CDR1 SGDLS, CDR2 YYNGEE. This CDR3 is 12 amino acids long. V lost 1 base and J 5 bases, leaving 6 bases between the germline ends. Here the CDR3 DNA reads TGTGCCAGCAGCGTACCGGGGGAGACCCAGTACTTC. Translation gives CASSVPGETQYF.

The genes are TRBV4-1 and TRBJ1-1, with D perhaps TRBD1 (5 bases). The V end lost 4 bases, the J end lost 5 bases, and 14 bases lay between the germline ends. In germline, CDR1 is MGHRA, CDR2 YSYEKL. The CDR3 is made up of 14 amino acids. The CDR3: CASSPWSGVTEAFF. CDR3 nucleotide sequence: TGCGCCAGCAGCCCCTGGTCGGGGGTAACTGAAGCTTTCTTT.

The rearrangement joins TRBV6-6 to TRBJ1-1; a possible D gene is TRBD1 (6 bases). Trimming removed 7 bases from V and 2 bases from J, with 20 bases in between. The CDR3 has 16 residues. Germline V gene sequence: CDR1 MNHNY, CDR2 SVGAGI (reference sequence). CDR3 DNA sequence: TGTGCCAGCACCCCCGGTCAGGGCAGGGGAAACACTGAAGCTTTCTTT. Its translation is CASTPGQGRGNTEAFF.

CDR3 in DNA: TGCGCCAGCAGCTCGGTCTTTCAAGAGACCCAGTACTTC. Translated, it gives CASSSVFQETQYF. This chain uses TRBV5-1 with TRBJ2-5; no clear D. V lost 3 bases, J lost 2 bases, and 8 bases lay in between. The CDR3 contains 13 residues. Germline CDR1 and CDR2: SGHRS and YFSETQ.

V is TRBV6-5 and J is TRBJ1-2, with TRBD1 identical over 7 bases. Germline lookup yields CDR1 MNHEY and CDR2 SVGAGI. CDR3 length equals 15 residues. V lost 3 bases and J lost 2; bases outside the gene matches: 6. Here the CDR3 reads CASSYRQGPNYGYTF. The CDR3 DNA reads TGTGCCAGCAGTTATCGACAGGGACCCAACTATGGCTACACCTTC.

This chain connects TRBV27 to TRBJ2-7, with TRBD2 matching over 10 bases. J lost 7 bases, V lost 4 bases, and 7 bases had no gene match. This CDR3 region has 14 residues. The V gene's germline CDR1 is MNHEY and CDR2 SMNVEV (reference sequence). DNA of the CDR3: TGTGCCAGCAGTTCCCAGCGGGGGGGCGGTGAGCAGTACTTC. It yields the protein CASSSQRGGGEQYF.

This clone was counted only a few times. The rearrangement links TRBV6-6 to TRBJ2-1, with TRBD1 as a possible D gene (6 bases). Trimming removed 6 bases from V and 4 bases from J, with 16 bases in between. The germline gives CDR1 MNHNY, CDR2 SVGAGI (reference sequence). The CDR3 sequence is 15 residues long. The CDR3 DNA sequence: TGTGCCAGCAGGCGACAACAGGGAACGTACAATGAGCAGTTCTTC. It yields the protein CASRRQQGTYNEQFF.

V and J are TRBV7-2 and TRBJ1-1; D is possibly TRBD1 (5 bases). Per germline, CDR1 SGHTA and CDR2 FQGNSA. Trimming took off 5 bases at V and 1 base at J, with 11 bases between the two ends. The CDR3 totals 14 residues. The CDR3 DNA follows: TGTGCCAGCAGCCCCCGGGGGGGGAACACTGAAGCTTTCTTT. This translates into CASSPRGGNTEAFF. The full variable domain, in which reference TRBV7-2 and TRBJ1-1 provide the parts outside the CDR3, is GAGVSQSPSNKVTEKGKDVELRCDPISGHTALYWYRQSLGQGLEFLIYFQGNSAPDKSGLPSDRFSAERTGGSVSTLTIQRTQQEDSAVYLCASSPRGGNTEAFFGQGTRLTVV.